This TCR beta chain was captured by sequencing in a study of blood T cell repertoires in COVID-19. Turning to the study itself: Nucleic acid was either cDNA or gDNA, and it came from T cells, B-cell-depleted T cells, or PBMCs.

As processed by the authors: Estimated nucleated cell counts came from reference gene primer amplification. Profiled with immunoSEQ multiplex PCR; TCRdb holds only in-frame clones, not every one. V and J calls and clone size come straight from that table; D and trimming were deduced from the DNA. The sample includes tens of thousands of clones, approximately 80% seen only once; the top ten take about 6.9%. V was pared by 4 bases and J by 6 bases, with 5 bases of the junction left unmatched. The CDR3 runs 13 residues. CDR1 and CDR2 (germline): KGHSH, LQKENI. The chain couples TRBV18 to TRBJ1-1, with 7 bases that match TRBD1. The receptor's source is a man aged 25-40 years with COVID-19, enrolled during active disease. Sequencing was done on a sample of peripheral blood. The CDR3 sequence: CASSLSGGPEAFF. CDR3 nucleotide sequence: TGTGCCAGCTCACTTTCAGGGGGGCCTGAAGCTTTCTTT.